This is a list of T cell receptor beta chains from one sample in a study of cytomegalovirus exposure and HLA in healthy donors. Profiling relied on immunoSEQ multiplex PCR, and the TCRdb table lists in-frame clones only, not all of them. The table shows 200,000 to 250,000 clones, with 82% occurring only once. Sequencing was done on a sample of PBMCs. Source of these receptors: a woman between 40 and 55 years old in good health and CMV-seropositive. Each CDR3 is given with its conserved first and last residue. D genes are given only for firm matches. Clone size is not always given. Where it is, it says once, few, many or a class for expanded clones.

>TRBV19|NA|NA|TRBJ2-2
TGTGCCAGCCTCCGGGTCCCATCCACCGGGGAGCTGTTTTTT
CASLRVPSTGELFF
>TRBV30|TRBD1|NA|TRBJ1-5
TGTGCCTGGAGTGTAGGGACAGGGAGCAATCAGCCCCAGCATTTT
CAWSVGTGSNQPQHF
>TRBV6-1|NA|NA|TRBJ1-1
TGTGCCAGCAGTGAGCCAGGGATTGGGGTGAACACTGAAGCTTTCTTT
CASSEPGIGVNTEAFF
>TRBV4-3|TRBD2|NA|TRBJ2-6
TGCGCCAGCAGCCAAGCTGGCGGGAGTAACTCTCCTGGGGCCAACGTCCTGACTTTC
CASSQAGGSNSPGANVLTF
>TRBV18|NA|NA|TRBJ1-1
TGTGCCAGCTCCCTTACGATGGGCCTCTCGAACACTGAAGCTTTCTTT
CASSLTMGLSNTEAFF
>TRBV7-9|NA|NA|TRBJ2-4
TGTGCCAGCAGCTTTGAGGCAGGGCTAAGGGACATTCAGTACTTC
CASSFEAGLRDIQYF
>TRBV30|TRBD2|NA|TRBJ2-2
TGTGCCTGGAGTGTGACCGGGACTAGCGGGGGTAGAGGGGAGCTGTTTTTT
CAWSVTGTSGGRGELFF
>TRBV5-5|NA|NA|TRBJ1-1
TGTGCCAGCAGCTTGGCCCGAACGCCTATGAACACTGAAGCTTTCTTT
CASSLARTPMNTEAFF
>TRBV11-2|NA|NA|TRBJ1-1
TGTGCCAGCAGCTTAGATTGGGGCCTTGGGAGGAGGGACACTGAAGCTTTCTTT
CASSLDWGLGRRDTEAFF
>TRBV6-5|TRBD2|NA|TRBJ2-2
TGTGCCTCAGGGACTAGCGGCCTCGGGGAGCTGTTTTTT
CASGTSGLGELFF
>TRBV7-6|TRBD2|NA|TRBJ2-7
TGTGCCAGCAGCTTAGCAAGGGCTAGCGGGGTCGACTACGAGCAGTACTTC
CASSLARASGVDYEQYF
>TRBV10-3|NA|NA|TRBJ1-1
TGTGCCATCAGTGAGTCGAAGACATCAAGTAGGGCTTTCTTT
CAISESKTSSRAFF
>TRBV11-2|TRBD1|NA|TRBJ2-1
TGTGACTCGGGCAGGGGGTTCGATGAGCAGTTCTTC
CDSGRGFDEQFF
>TRBV6-5|NA|NA|TRBJ1-2
TGTGCCAGCAGTTACAACGGTCTCTATGGCTACACCTTC
CASSYNGLYGYTF
>TRBV7-2|NA|NA|TRBJ1-1
TGTGCCAGCAGCTTAGGGGCACTGAACACTGAAGCTTTCTTT
CASSLGALNTEAFF
>TRBV7-2|NA|once|TRBJ2-3
TGTGCCAGCAGCCCACGGAGGAGATCTAGCACAGATACGCAGTATTTT
CASSPRRRSSTDTQYF
>TRBV4-1|NA|NA|TRBJ1-3
TGCGCCAGCAGCCCAGGGGAGGGAAGAAACACCATATATTTT
CASSPGEGRNTIYF
>TRBV21-1|NA|once|TRBJ2-7
TGTGCCAGCGATTCAAATGGGACAGGACGAACCTACGAGCAGTACTTC
CASDSNGTGRTYEQYF
>TRBV6-6|NA|NA|TRBJ1-5
TGTGCCAGCAGTTCCCCCCGCGAGCAGCCCCAGCATTTT
CASSSPREQPQHF
>TRBV5-1|TRBD1|NA|TRBJ1-1
TGCGCCAGCAGCTTGGGGAGACAGGGGAGGACTGAAGCTTTCTTT
CASSLGRQGRTEAFF
>TRBV4-1|NA|NA|TRBJ2-7
TGCGCCAGCAGCCAGCTGCGCCGTGGGGGGTACGAGCAGTACTTC
CASSQLRRGGYEQYF
>TRBV14|NA|few|TRBJ2-1
TGTGCCAGCAGCCACCTAGGCGGGGGCCCAAGTAGGGACCATGAGCAGTTCTTC
CASSHLGGGPSRDHEQFF
>TRBV5-1|NA|NA|TRBJ2-7
TGCGCCAGCAGCTTGGTCCTGGGCTCCGAGCAGTACTTC
CASSLVLGSEQYF
>TRBV5-4|TRBD1|few|TRBJ2-1
TGTGCCAGCAGCCAGGATCCCGGGACAGGGAGCAATGAGCAGTTCTTC
CASSQDPGTGSNEQFF
>TRBV5-4|TRBD2|NA|TRBJ2-1
TGTGTGGGTAGCGGGAGTACTTACAATGAGCAGTTCTTC
CVGSGSTYNEQFF
>TRBV30|TRBD1|NA|TRBJ2-7
TGTGCCTGGAGTCAAGGACAGGTCTACGAGCAGTACTTC
CAWSQGQVYEQYF
>TRBV7-2|TRBD1|NA|TRBJ1-1
TGTGCCAGCAGCCCGGACAGGGATCGAGCTTTCTTT
CASSPDRDRAFF
>TRBV4-1|NA|NA|TRBJ1-3
TGCGCCAGCAGCCAAGGGGCCGGCTCTGGAAACACCATATATTTT
CASSQGAGSGNTIYF
>TRBV9|NA|NA|TRBJ2-1
TGTGCCAGCAGCGTAAGTCAGGGGATAGGAAATGAGCAGTTCTTC
CASSVSQGIGNEQFF
>TRBV2|NA|NA|TRBJ2-2
TGTGCCAGCAGTGAGTGGGGAGACAACACCGGGGAGCTGTTTTTT
CASSEWGDNTGELFF
>TRBV5-4|NA|NA|TRBJ1-5
TGTGCCAGCAGCAAGGGGGGGGTCCAGCCCCAGCATTTT
CASSKGGVQPQHF
>TRBV11-2|NA|NA|TRBJ2-7
TGTGCTAGTAGCTTACGAACACAGCATTCCTACGAGCAGTACTTC
CASSLRTQHSYEQYF
>TRBV2|TRBD1|NA|TRBJ1-2
TGTGCCAGCAGTGAAGTAGCGACAGGGCAAAGCGGCTACACCTTC
CASSEVATGQSGYTF
>TRBV5-1|TRBD2|NA|TRBJ2-5
TGCGCCAGCAGCAGGGGACTAGCGGGAGGTATCCAAGAGACCCAGTACTTC
CASSRGLAGGIQETQYF
>TRBV7-9|TRBD2|NA|TRBJ2-1
TGTGCCAGCAGTGGGACTAGCGGGGGCTACAATGAGCAGTTCTTC
CASSGTSGGYNEQFF
>TRBV6-5|NA|NA|TRBJ1-2
TGTGCCAGCAGCCGGCGGGGGGCGACTAACTATGGCTACACCTTC
CASSRRGATNYGYTF
>TRBV5-6|NA|NA|TRBJ1-1
TGTGCCAGCAGCTACCGAGGAGGAGGGAACACTGAAGCTTTCTTT
CASSYRGGGNTEAFF
>TRBV4-2|TRBD2|NA|TRBJ2-1
TGTGCCAGCAGCCAAGGACTAGCGGGAGAGCTCAATGAGCAGTTCTTC
CASSQGLAGELNEQFF
>TRBV5-1|NA|once|TRBJ1-4
TGCGCCAGCACCGTGGGGTCGGGAGGGCATGAAAAACTGTTTTTT
CASTVGSGGHEKLFF
>TRBV19|TRBD2|NA|TRBJ2-1
TGTGCCAGTAGTATGAGGAGGGACTACCCGGAGCAGTTCTTC
CASSMRRDYPEQFF
>TRBV30|NA|NA|TRBJ1-1
TGTGCCTGGGGTCGAGGATGGTCTGAAGCTTTCTTT
CAWGRGWSEAFF
>TRBV7-2|NA|NA|TRBJ2-2
TGTGCCAGCAGCGGCACGAACACCGGGGAGCTGTTTTTT
CASSGTNTGELFF
>TRBV5-4|NA|few|TRBJ1-4
TGTGCCAGCAGCTGGGGGACACCTAATGAAAAACTGTTTTTT
CASSWGTPNEKLFF
>TRBV7-2|TRBD2|NA|TRBJ2-2
TGTGCCAGCAGGACATCTAGCGGGGGGAACACCGGGGAGCTGTTTTTT
CASRTSSGGNTGELFF
>TRBV11-2|TRBD2|NA|TRBJ2-1
TGTGCCAGCAGCCAGGAGCGGGGGGACTACAATGAGCAGTTCTTC
CASSQERGDYNEQFF